Listed below are T cell receptor beta chains from one sample, sequenced in a study of blood T cells in healthy people across ages. TCRdb itself ran the 5' RACE reads through MiXCR, one entry per CDR3 protein. This table has some 730,000 distinct CDR3 sequences, 22% appearing once. Sequencing input: blood. The receptors originated from a man between 65 and 85 years old in good health. Each CDR3 is given with its conserved first and last residue. Fields, in order: J gene, V gene, CDR3 protein.

J gene: TRBJ1-5
V gene: TRBV2
CDR3 protein: CASRGRDRGINQPQHF

J gene: TRBJ1-1
V gene: TRBV28
CDR3 protein: CASTEGRLSTEAFF

J gene: TRBJ2-1
V gene: TRBV6-5
CDR3 protein: CASSYNPWLAGGAPEQFF

J gene: TRBJ1-4
V gene: TRBV4-3
CDR3 protein: CASSQDAVKPTPFF

J gene: TRBJ1-4
V gene: TRBV20-1
CDR3 protein: CSARQGYEKLFF

J gene: TRBJ2-1
V gene: TRBV12-3/TRBV12-4
CDR3 protein: CASSLSGSRYEQFF

J gene: TRBJ2-3
V gene: TRBV2
CDR3 protein: CASSADRGSDTQYF

J gene: TRBJ2-1
V gene: TRBV6-6
CDR3 protein: CATSGARARLYF

J gene: NA
V gene: TRBV11-2
CDR3 protein: CASSLTWRGERETQYF

J gene: TRBJ2-3
V gene: TRBV28
CDR3 protein: CASSLSVDTGDTQYF

J gene: TRBJ2-7
V gene: TRBV24-1
CDR3 protein: CATSAGTGTDTYEQYF

J gene: TRBJ2-7
V gene: TRBV28
CDR3 protein: CASSFERRDTEYEQYF

J gene: TRBJ2-1
V gene: TRBV20-1
CDR3 protein: CSARLAGSSGRGNEQFF

J gene: TRBJ2-3
V gene: TRBV2
CDR3 protein: CASTLGDTQYF

J gene: TRBJ2-5
V gene: TRBV5-1
CDR3 protein: CASSLLAGVGNELFF

J gene: TRBJ1-6
V gene: TRBV7-2
CDR3 protein: CASSLSTGGSNSPLHF

J gene: TRBJ2-5
V gene: TRBV19
CDR3 protein: CASGAQETQYF